One and the same sample provided the 22 T cell receptor beta chains below, sequenced in a study of T cells in Graves' hyperthyroidism and ophthalmopathy. Amplification yielded TCR beta CDR3 regions, with RNA transcripts as the source. Using the HTBI primer set, a first-round RT-PCR was run on the TCR CDR3. TCRdb recomputed calls from the multiplex PCR reads with MiXCR, one row per CDR3 protein. The table has 350,000 to 450,000 distinct CDR3 sequences, approximately 17% seen once. The sample was blood. The receptor set was obtained from a woman under 40 with Graves' hyperthyroidism that later progressed to Graves' ophthalmopathy.

The chain joins TRBV15 to TRBJ2-2, with TRBD2 matching 7 bases. Germline CDR1 LNHNV, CDR2 YYDKDF (reference sequence). This CDR3 spans 16 amino acids. The V and J ends lost 0 bases and 6 bases, in that order; junction bases with no gene match: 7. The CDR3 reads CATSRDLSGGPGELFF. CDR3 DNA sequence: TGTGCCACCAGCAGAGATCTTTCGGGAGGTCCCGGGGAGCTGTTTTTT.

The chain carries TRBV3-1 and TRBJ2-2, with D possibly being TRBD2 (6 bases). CDR3 size: 14 residues. The V end was cut by 4 bases, the J end by 7 bases, with 13 bases between. Germline CDR1 is LGHDT and CDR2 is YNNKEL (reference sequence). The CDR3 here is CASSPIGTFGELFF. In DNA form, the CDR3 reads TGTGCCAGCAGCCCCATAGGGACTTTCGGGGAGCTGTTTTTT.

In the case of this clonotype: The conserved closing phenylalanine or tryptophan is absent in this CDR3, likely reflecting a read error. The V call is TRBV7-9, the J call TRBJ1-1; D is possibly TRBD1 (5 bases). V shed 3 bases and J shed 2 bases, with 10 bases lying between them. The V gene's germline CDR1 is SEHNR and CDR2 FQNEAQ (reference sequence). The CDR3 runs to 14 residues. The CDR3 here is CASSFGTANTEAFS. As DNA, the CDR3 is TGTGCCAGCAGCTTCGGGACGGCCAACACTGAAGCTTTCTCT.

The chain joins TRBV5-1 to TRBJ2-7; D not resolved. V was clipped by 0 bases and J by 4 bases, with 11 bases between them. Germline loops: CDR1 SGHRS, CDR2 YFSETQ. The length of the CDR3 is 14 residues. The CDR3 DNA sequence: TGCGCCAGCAGCTTGGAAAATGCAGGTTACGAGCAGTACTTC. Residues: CASSLENAGYEQYF.

This clonotype appeared many times. The V call is TRBV20-1, the J call TRBJ2-5; 7 bases line up with TRBD1. Germline V gives CDR1 DFQATT, CDR2 SNEGSKA (reference sequence). V gave up 0 bases and J gave up 5 bases; unmatched junction bases: 6. CDR3 length: 14 residues. This CDR3 is CSARDRDRLETQYF. The CDR3 DNA follows: TGCAGTGCTAGAGACCGGGACAGACTGGAGACCCAGTACTTC.

V gene TRBV11-2 combines with J gene TRBJ2-7; perhaps D is TRBD1 or TRBD2 (5 bases each). CDR1 is SGHAT and CDR2 is FQNNGV in the germline V gene. The CDR3 is 18 amino acids. V shed 5 bases and J shed 1 base, with 24 bases lying between them. Here the CDR3 DNA reads TGTGCCAGCAGCCAAGATTCTTTCGGGGCGGGTGATTCCTACGAGCAGTACTTC. It is translated as CASSQDSFGAGDSYEQYF.

In this sample, this clonotype turned up a few times. J is TRBJ1-2 and V is TRBV9; the D gene is possibly TRBD1 (6 bases). V dropped 0 bases and J dropped 7 bases, with 19 bases sitting between them. This CDR3 contains 16 residues. CDR1 SGDLS and CDR2 YYNGEE come from the germline V gene. CDR3 loop: CASSVEGDPTIGGYTF. The DNA of the CDR3 is TGTGCCAGCAGCGTAGAGGGGGACCCCACTATAGGTGGCTACACCTTC. Variable domain in full (rest from reference TRBV9 and TRBJ1-2): DSGVTQTPKHLITATGQRVTLRCSPRSGDLSVYWYQQSLDQGLQFLIQYYNGEERAKGNILERFSAQQFPDLHSELNLSSLELGDSALYFCASSVEGDPTIGGYTFGSGTRLTVV.

The sample holds many counts of this clonotype. The V and J genes are TRBV11-2 and TRBJ2-3, with D perhaps matching TRBD2 (5 bases). Germline loops: CDR1 SGHAT, CDR2 FQNNGV. The V and J ends lost 0 bases and 7 bases respectively, with 14 bases between them. The CDR3 loop spans 15 amino acids. CDR3 sequence: CASSLELAVRHTQYF. CDR3 bases: TGTGCCAGCAGCTTAGAGCTAGCCGTCCGTCATACGCAGTATTTT.

This clonotype occurred many times. The chain carries TRBV5-1 and TRBJ1-1; D gene ambiguous. The length of the CDR3 is 14 residues. Germline V gene sequence: CDR1 SGHRS, CDR2 YFSETQ. Deletions cut 0 bases from V and 1 base from J, with 7 bases between. The CDR3 loop is CASSLAARNTEAFF. Written as DNA, the CDR3 is TGCGCCAGCAGCTTGGCCGCAAGGAACACTGAAGCTTTCTTT.

This clonotype has a count of ten or more. The chain joins TRBV27 to TRBJ1-4; D unresolved. V lost 4 bases and J 5 bases, leaving 11 bases between the germline ends. This CDR3 region has 14 residues. Germline loops: CDR1 MNHEY, CDR2 SMNVEV (reference sequence). CDR3 loop: CASSSRIPNEKLFF. DNA for the CDR3: TGTGCCAGCAGTTCCAGGATCCCCAATGAAAAACTGTTTTTT. Variable domain in full (rest from reference TRBV27 and TRBJ1-4): EAQVTQNPRYLITVTGKKLTVTCSQNMNHEYMSWYRQDPGLGLRQIYYSMNVEVTDKGDVPEGYKVSRKEKRNFPLILESPSPNQTSLYFCASSSRIPNEKLFFGSGTQLSVL.

This clonotype was found many times. This chain uses TRBV2 with TRBJ2-1; 11 bases are a match to TRBD2. This CDR3 has 15 residues. V lost 8 bases, J lost 13 bases, and 16 bases stayed unmatched. CDR1 and CDR2 (germline): SNHLY, FYNNEI. Here the CDR3 reads CASGPGLAVNTEQFF. DNA for the CDR3: TGTGCCAGCGGACCGGGACTAGCGGTAAATACCGAACAGTTCTTC. Based on the CDR3 plus reference TRBV2 and TRBJ2-1, the full variable domain is EPEVTQTPSHQVTQMGQEVILRCVPISNHLYFYWYRQILGQKVEFLVSFYNNEISEKSEIFDDQFSVERPDGSNFTLKIRSTKLEDSAMYFCASGPGLAVNTEQFFGPGTRLTVL.

At least ten counts were recorded for this clonotype. The V and J genes are TRBV20-1 and TRBJ2-1; 7 bases agree with TRBD2. The CDR3 consists of 16 residues. V shed 0 bases and J 10 bases; nucleotides not matched to a gene: 15. CDR1 is DFQATT and CDR2 is SNEGSKA in the germline V gene (reference sequence). This CDR3 is CSARDVTGGRRGEQFF. Here the CDR3 DNA reads TGCAGTGCTAGAGATGTGACGGGAGGTAGGCGCGGGGAGCAGTTCTTC.

V usage is TRBV24-1 and J usage is TRBJ2-5; weak D call: TRBD2 (5 bases). CDR1 and CDR2 from the germline V gene are KGHDR and SFDVKD. The CDR3 length is 17 residues. V lost 4 bases and J 1 base, leaving 18 bases between the germline ends. The CDR3: CATSDPIPGTFQETQYF. The CDR3 DNA reads as TGTGCCACCAGTGACCCTATTCCGGGAACCTTCCAAGAGACCCAGTACTTC.

The V gene is TRBV24-1, the J gene TRBJ2-3; D perhaps matches TRBD2 (5 bases). Deletions cut 4 bases from V and 1 base from J, with 17 bases between. Per germline, CDR1 KGHDR and CDR2 SFDVKD. The CDR3 totals 17 residues. CDR3: CATSDGIPPQGTDTQYF. Here the CDR3 DNA reads TGTGCCACCAGTGACGGGATCCCCCCGCAGGGCACAGATACGCAGTATTTT.

In this sample, this clonotype turned up a few times. The gene calls are TRBV18 and TRBJ1-4; no clear D. The CDR3 totals 15 residues. The V and J ends lost 0 bases and 5 bases respectively, with 10 bases between them. Germline CDR1 and CDR2: KGHSH and LQKENI. CDR3 in amino acids: CASSPPGRKNEKLFF. The DNA for the CDR3 is TGTGCCAGCTCACCACCGGGGAGGAAGAATGAAAAACTGTTTTTT.

Concerning this clonotype itself: An end of the junction differs from the germline gene, which may be a read error. The genes are TRBV5-1 and TRBJ2-5; 11 bases line up with TRBD2. This CDR3 is 15 amino acids long. Germline V gene sequence: CDR1 SGHRS, CDR2 YFSETQ. The CDR3 loop is CASRLGLAAQETQYF. The CDR3 nucleotides are TGCGCCAGCAGATTGGGACTAGCGGCTCAAGAGACCCAGTACTTC.

The chain recombines TRBV6-1 with TRBJ2-3; D gene ambiguous. V lost 1 base and J 0 bases, leaving 8 bases between the germline ends. Germline CDR1 and CDR2: MNHNS and SASEGT. The CDR3 length is 15 residues. CDR3 in DNA: TGTGCCAGCAGTGAAGTTGTGGGGAGCACAGATACGCAGTATTTT. The encoded protein is CASSEVVGSTDTQYF.

This clonotype was detected ten times or more. This sequence joins TRBV2 and TRBJ2-2; 7 bases are a match to TRBD1. V dropped 3 bases and J dropped 3; count of bases not matched to a gene: 7. From germline, CDR1 is SNHLY and CDR2 FYNNEI. CDR3 length: 16 amino acids. The CDR3 protein is CASSDALTGHTGELFF. CDR3 coding DNA: TGTGCCAGCAGTGATGCCTTGACAGGGCACACCGGGGAGCTGTTTTTT.

The CDR3 DNA reads as TGTGCCAGCAGCTCGATGGGGGTAGCTTTCTTT. Its translation: CASSSMGVAFF. V gene TRBV27 combines with J gene TRBJ1-1; the D gene is possibly TRBD1 (5 bases). V was pared by 6 bases and J by 10 bases, with 12 bases between. Germline loops: CDR1 MNHEY, CDR2 SMNVEV (reference sequence). The CDR3 runs to 11 residues.

This clonotype was recorded at least ten times. The chain has TRBV4-1 and TRBJ1-5, with D uncertain. The CDR3 is 13 residues long. Trimming cost V 0 bases and J 7 bases, with 7 bases left between them. Germline CDR1 MGHRA, CDR2 YSYEKL. The CDR3 spells CASSQDGIQPQHF. In DNA form, the CDR3 reads TGCGCCAGCAGCCAAGATGGGATCCAGCCCCAGCATTTT.

The sample holds many counts of this clonotype. The chain combines TRBV7-8 with TRBJ2-7; D not certain. V was cut by 0 bases and J by 5 bases, with 8 bases left in between. The CDR3 is 13 amino acids. In germline, CDR1 is SGHVS, CDR2 FQNEAQ. The CDR3, as DNA: TGTGCCAGCAGCTTAGCTAGTCAGAACGAGCAGTACTTC. Protein: CASSLASQNEQYF.

In this sample, this clonotype turned up many times. The gene calls are TRBV7-9 and TRBJ2-7; possible D gene TRBD1, 5 bases. The CDR3 runs 14 residues. Trimming removed 1 base at V and 0 bases at J, with 7 bases between. Germline-derived CDR1 and CDR2 are SEHNR and FQNEAQ (reference sequence). The CDR3 bases are TGTGCCAGCAGCTTAGATACAGGCTCCTACGAGCAGTACTTC. It encodes CASSLDTGSYEQYF.